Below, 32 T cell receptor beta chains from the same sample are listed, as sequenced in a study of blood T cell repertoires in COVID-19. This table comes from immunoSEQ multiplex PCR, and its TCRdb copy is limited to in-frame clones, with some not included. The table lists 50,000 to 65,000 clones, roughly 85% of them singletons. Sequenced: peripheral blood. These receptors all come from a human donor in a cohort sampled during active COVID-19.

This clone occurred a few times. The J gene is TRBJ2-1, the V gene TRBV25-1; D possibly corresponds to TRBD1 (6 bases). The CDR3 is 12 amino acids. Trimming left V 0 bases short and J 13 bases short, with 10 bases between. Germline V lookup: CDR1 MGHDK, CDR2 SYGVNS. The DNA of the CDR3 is TGTGCCAGCAGTGAATACAAGGACAGACAGTTCTTC. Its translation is CASSEYKDRQFF.

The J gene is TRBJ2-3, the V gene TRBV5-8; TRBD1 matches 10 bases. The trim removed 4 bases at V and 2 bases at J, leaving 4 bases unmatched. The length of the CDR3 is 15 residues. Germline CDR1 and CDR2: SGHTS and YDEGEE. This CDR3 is CASSSDRGLTDTQYF. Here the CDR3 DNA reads TGTGCCAGCAGCAGCGACAGGGGGCTCACAGATACGCAGTATTTT.

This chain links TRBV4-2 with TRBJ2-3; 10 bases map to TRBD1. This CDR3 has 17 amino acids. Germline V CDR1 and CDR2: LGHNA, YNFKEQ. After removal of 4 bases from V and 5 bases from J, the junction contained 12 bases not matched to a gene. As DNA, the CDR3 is TGTGCCAGCAGCCGACGCGACGGGACAGGGGATGGAGATACGCAGTATTTT. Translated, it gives CASSRRDGTGDGDTQYF.

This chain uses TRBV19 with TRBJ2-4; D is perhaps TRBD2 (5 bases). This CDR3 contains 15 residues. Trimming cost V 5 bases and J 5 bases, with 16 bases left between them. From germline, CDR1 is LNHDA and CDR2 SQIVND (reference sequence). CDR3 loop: CASSDRGRRQNIQYF. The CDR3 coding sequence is TGTGCCAGTAGTGACCGAGGTAGGAGGCAAAACATTCAGTACTTC.

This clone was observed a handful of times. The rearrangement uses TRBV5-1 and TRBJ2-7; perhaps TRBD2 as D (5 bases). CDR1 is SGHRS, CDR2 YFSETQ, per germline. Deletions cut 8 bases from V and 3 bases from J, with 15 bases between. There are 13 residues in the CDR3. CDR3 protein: CASNSEVGYEQYF. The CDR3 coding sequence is TGCGCCAGTAATAGCGAAGTTGGCTACGAGCAGTACTTC. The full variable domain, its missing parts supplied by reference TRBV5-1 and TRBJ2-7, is KAGVTQTPRYLIKTRGQQVTLSCSPISGHRSVSWYQQTPGQGLQFLFEYFSETQRNKGNFPGRFSGRQFSNSRSEMNVSTLELGDSALYLCASNSEVGYEQYFGPGTRLTVT.

For the CDR3, the DNA is TGTGCCAGCAGCCGGGAGGGCCCGGGCAATGAGCAGTTCTTC. Residues: CASSREGPGNEQFF. This rearrangement joins TRBV11-2 to TRBJ2-1, with TRBD2 identical over 8 bases. Germline assignment: CDR1 SGHAT and CDR2 FQNNGV. CDR3 length: 14 residues. The V gene end was trimmed by 5 bases and the J gene end by 6 bases; junction bases not matched to a gene: 6.

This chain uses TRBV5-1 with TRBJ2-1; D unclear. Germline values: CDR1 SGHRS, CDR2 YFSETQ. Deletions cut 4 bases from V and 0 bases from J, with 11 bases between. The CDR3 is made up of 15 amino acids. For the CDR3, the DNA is TGCGCCAGCAGCGTGGGATCCAGCTCCTACAATGAGCAGTTCTTC. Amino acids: CASSVGSSSYNEQFF. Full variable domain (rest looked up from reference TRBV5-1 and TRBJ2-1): KAGVTQTPRYLIKTRGQQVTLSCSPISGHRSVSWYQQTPGQGLQFLFEYFSETQRNKGNFPGRFSGRQFSNSRSEMNVSTLELGDSALYLCASSVGSSSYNEQFFGPGTRLTVL.

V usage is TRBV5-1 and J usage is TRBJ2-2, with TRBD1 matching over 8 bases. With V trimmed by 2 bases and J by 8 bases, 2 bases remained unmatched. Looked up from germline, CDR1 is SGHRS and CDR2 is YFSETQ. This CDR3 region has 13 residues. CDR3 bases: TGCGCCAGCAGCTTCGGACAGGGTGGGGAGCTGTTTTTT. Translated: CASSFGQGGELFF.

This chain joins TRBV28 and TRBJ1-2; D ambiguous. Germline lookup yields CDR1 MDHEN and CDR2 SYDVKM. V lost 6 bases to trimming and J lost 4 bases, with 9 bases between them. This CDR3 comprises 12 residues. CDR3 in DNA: TGTGCCAGCAGCATGGGCATCTATGGCTACACCTTC. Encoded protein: CASSMGIYGYTF.

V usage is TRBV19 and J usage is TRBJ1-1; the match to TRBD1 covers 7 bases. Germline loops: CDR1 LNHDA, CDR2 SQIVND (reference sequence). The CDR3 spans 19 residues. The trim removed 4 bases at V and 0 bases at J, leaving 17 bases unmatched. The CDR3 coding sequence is TGTGCCAGTAGTAGTCCTTCGAGGGGGCGAAAAAGAATGAACACTGAAGCTTTCTTT. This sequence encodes CASSSPSRGRKRMNTEAFF.

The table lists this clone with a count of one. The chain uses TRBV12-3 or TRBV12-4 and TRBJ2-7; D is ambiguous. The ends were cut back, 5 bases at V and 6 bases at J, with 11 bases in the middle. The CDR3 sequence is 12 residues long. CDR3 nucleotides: TGTGCCAGCAGTGCGACCCCGGGCGAGCAGTACTTC. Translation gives CASSATPGEQYF.

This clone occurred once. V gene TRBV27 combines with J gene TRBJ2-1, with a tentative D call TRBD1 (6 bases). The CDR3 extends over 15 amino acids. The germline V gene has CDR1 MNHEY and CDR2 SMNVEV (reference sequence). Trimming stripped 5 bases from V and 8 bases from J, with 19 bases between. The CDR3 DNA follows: TGTGCCAGCAGTCGCCGGGACAATCTTTTGGATGAGCAGTTCTTC. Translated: CASSRRDNLLDEQFF.

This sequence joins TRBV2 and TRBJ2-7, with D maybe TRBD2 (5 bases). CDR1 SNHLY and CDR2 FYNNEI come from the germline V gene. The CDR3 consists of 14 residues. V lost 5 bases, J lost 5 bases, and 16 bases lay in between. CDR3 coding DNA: TGTGCCAGCAGTAGGTCGGCCGGAGGTAACGAGCAGTACTTC. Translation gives CASSRSAGGNEQYF.

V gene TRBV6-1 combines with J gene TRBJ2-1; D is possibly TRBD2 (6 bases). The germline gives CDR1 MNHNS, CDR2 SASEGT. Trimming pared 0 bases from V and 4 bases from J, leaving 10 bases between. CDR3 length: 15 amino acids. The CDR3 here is CASSEAGTVYNEQFF. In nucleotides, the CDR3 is TGTGCCAGCAGTGAAGCCGGGACTGTGTACAATGAGCAGTTCTTC.

Here the CDR3 reads CASSLGAEQFF. As DNA, the CDR3 is TGTGCCAGCAGCTTAGGGGCTGAGCAGTTCTTC. V is TRBV11-2 and J is TRBJ2-1, with D hard to call. CDR3 length: 11 residues. Germline lookup yields CDR1 SGHAT and CDR2 FQNNGV. Trimming removed 1 base from V and 9 bases from J, with 4 bases in between.

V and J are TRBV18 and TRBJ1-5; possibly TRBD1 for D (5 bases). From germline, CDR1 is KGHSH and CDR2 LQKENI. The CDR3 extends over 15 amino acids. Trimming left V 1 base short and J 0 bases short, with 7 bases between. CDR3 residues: CASSPRQNSNQPQHF. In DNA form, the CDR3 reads TGTGCCAGCTCACCACGACAGAATAGCAATCAGCCCCAGCATTTT.

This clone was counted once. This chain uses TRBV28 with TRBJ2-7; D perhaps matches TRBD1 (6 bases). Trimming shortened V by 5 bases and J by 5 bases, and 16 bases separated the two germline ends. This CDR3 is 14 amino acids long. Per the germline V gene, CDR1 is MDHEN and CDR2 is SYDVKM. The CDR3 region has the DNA TGTGCCAGCAGTCCCGGGACAATCTCTAACGAGCAGTACTTC. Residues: CASSPGTISNEQYF.

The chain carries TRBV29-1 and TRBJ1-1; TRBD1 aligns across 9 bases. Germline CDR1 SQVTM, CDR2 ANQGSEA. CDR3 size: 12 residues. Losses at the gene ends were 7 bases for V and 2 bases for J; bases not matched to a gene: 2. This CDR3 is CSGGQGNTEAFF. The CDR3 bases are TGCAGCGGGGGACAGGGTAACACTGAAGCTTTCTTT. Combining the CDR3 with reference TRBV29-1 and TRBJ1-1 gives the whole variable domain SAVISQKPSRDICQRGTSLTIQCQVDSQVTMMFWYRQQPGQSLTLIATANQGSEATYESGFVIDKFPISRPNLTFSTLTVSNMSPEDSSIYLCSGGQGNTEAFFGQGTRLTVV.

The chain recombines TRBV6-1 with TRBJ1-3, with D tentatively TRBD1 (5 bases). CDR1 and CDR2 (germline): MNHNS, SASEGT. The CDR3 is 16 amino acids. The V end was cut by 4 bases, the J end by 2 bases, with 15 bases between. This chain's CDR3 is CASSGWGSTAGNTIYF. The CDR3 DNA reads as TGTGCCAGCAGTGGTTGGGGCTCCACGGCTGGAAACACCATATATTTT.

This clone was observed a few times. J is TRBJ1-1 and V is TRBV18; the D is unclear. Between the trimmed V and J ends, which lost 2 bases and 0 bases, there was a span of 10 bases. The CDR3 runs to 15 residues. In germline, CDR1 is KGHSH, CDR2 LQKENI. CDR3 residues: CASSPNQAMNTEAFF. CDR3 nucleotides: TGTGCCAGCTCACCAAATCAGGCGATGAACACTGAAGCTTTCTTT.

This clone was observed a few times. Here the CDR3 reads CAWRGAGGFYEQYF. The DNA for the CDR3 is TGTGCCTGGAGAGGGGCAGGGGGCTTTTACGAGCAGTACTTC. V gene TRBV30 combines with J gene TRBJ2-7; 8 bases align to TRBD1. V lost 3 bases and J lost 4; bases outside the gene matches: 8. The CDR3 is 14 residues long. From germline, CDR1 is GTSNPN and CDR2 SVGIG (reference sequence).

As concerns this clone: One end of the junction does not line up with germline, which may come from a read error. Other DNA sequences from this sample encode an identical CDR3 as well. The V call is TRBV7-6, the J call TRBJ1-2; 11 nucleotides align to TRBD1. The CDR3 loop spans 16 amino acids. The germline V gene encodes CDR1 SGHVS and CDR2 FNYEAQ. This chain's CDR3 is CASSLAAGQGAYGYTF. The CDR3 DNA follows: TGTGCCAGCAGTTTAGCGGCCGGACAGGGGGCCTATGGCTACACCTTC.

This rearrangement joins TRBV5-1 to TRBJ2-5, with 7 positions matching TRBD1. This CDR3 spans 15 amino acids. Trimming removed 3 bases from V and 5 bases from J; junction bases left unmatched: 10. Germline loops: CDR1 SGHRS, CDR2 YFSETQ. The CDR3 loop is CASSSGQVPPETQYF. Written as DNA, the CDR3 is TGCGCCAGCAGCTCTGGACAGGTACCTCCCGAGACCCAGTACTTC.

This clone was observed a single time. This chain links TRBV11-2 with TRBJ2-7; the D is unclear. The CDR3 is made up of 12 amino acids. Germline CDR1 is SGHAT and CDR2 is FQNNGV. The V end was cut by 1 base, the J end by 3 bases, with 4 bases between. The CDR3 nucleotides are TGTGCCAGCAGCTTAGCCTTCTACGAGCAGTACTTC. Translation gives CASSLAFYEQYF.

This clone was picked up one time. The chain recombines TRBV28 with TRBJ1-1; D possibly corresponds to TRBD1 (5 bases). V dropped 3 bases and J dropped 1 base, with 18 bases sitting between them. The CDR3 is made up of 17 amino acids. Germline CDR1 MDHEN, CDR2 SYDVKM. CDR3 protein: CASSFGGVESKNTEAFF. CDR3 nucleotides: TGTGCCAGCAGTTTCGGGGGGGTGGAGTCGAAGAACACTGAAGCTTTCTTT.

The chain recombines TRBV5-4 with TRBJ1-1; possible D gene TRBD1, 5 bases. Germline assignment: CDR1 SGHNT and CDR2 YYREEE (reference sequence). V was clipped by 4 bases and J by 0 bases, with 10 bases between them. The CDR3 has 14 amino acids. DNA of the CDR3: TGTGCCAGCAGCCAAGGGGCTTTGAACACTGAAGCTTTCTTT. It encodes CASSQGALNTEAFF.

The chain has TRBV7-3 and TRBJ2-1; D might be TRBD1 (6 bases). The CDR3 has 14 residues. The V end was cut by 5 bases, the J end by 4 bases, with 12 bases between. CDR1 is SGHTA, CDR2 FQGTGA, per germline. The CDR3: CASSPGADYNEQFF. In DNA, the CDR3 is TGTGCCAGCAGCCCAGGGGCAGATTACAATGAGCAGTTCTTC.

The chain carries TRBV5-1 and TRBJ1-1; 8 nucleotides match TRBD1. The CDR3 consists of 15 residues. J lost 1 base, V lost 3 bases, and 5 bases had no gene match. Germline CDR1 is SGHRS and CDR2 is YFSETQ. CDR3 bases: TGCGCCAGCAGCTATTCCGGGACAGGGAACACTGAAGCTTTCTTT. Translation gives CASSYSGTGNTEAFF. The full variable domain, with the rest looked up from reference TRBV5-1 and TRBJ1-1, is KAGVTQTPRYLIKTRGQQVTLSCSPISGHRSVSWYQQTPGQGLQFLFEYFSETQRNKGNFPGRFSGRQFSNSRSEMNVSTLELGDSALYLCASSYSGTGNTEAFFGQGTRLTVV.

CDR3 nucleotide sequence: TGTGCCAGCAGCCAAAGAGGGGGGGCAGGTGAGCAGTTCTTC. Translation gives CASSQRGGAGEQFF. The V call is TRBV3-1 (or the pseudogene TRBV3-2), the J call TRBJ2-1; D is possibly TRBD2 (7 bases). This CDR3 has 14 amino acids. The V gene lost 2 bases and the J gene lost 9 bases, with 14 bases spanning the gap. CDR1 is LGHDT, CDR2 YNNKEL, per germline (reference sequence).

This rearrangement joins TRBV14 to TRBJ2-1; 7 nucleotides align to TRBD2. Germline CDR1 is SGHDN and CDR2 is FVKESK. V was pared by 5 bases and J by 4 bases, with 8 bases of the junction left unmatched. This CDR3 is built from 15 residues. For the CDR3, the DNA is TGTGCCAGCAGCTCAGCGGGGACGGAATACAATGAGCAGTTCTTC. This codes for CASSSAGTEYNEQFF. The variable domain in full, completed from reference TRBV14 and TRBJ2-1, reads EAGVTQFPSHSVIEKGQTVTLRCDPISGHDNLYWYRRVMGKEIKFLLHFVKESKQDESGMPNNRFLAERTGGTYSTLKVQPAELEDSGVYFCASSSAGTEYNEQFFGPGTRLTVL.

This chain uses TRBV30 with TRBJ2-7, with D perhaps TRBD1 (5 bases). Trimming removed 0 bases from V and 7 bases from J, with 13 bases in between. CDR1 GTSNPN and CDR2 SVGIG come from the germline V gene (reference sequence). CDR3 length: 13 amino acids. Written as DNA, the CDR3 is TGTGCCTGGAGTGTACAGGTTGGTGGGGAGCAGTACTTC. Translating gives CAWSVQVGGEQYF.

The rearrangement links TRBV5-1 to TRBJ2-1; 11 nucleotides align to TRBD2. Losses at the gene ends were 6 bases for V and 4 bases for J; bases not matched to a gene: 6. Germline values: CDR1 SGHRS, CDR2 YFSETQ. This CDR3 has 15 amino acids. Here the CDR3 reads CASTIGTSGYNEQFF. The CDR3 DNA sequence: TGCGCCAGCACCATTGGGACTAGCGGTTACAATGAGCAGTTCTTC.